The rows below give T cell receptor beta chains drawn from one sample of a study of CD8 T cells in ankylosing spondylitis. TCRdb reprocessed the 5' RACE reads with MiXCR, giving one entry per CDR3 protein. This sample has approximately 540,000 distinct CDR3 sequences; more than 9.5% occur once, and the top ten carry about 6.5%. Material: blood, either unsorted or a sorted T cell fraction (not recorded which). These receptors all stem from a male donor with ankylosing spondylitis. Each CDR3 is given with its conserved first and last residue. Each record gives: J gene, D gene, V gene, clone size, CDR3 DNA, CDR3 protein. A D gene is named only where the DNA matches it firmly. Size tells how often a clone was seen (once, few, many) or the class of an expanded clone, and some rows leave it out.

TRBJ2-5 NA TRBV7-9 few TGTGCCAGCAGCTCCTCTTGGGGGGTAGAGACCCAGTACTTC CASSSSWGVETQYF
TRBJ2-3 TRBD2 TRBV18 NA TGTGCCAGCTCACCACCGTCCGGACTAGCGCGCGGAGATACGCAGTATTTT CASSPPSGLARGDTQYF
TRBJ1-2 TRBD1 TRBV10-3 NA TGTGCCATCAGGCCCGGGACAGGGGATTATGGCTACACCTTC CAIRPGTGDYGYTF
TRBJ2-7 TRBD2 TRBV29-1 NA TGCAGCGTTGAATTCGGGCTAGCGGACTCCTACGAGCAGTACTTC CSVEFGLADSYEQYF
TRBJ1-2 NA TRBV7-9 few TGTGCCAGCAGCTTAGTTGGGGGTCAGCGTGGCTACACCTTC CASSLVGGQRGYTF
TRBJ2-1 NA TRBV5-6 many TGTGCCAGCAGCGCCCAGGGGAATGAGCAGTTCTTC CASSAQGNEQFF
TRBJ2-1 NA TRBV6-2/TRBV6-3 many TGTGCCAGCAGTTACCCGAGGGGCTATTCACTGAATGAGCAGTTCTTC CASSYPRGYSLNEQFF
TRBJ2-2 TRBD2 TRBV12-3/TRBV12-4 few TGTGCCAGCAGTTTGGGGGAGGGCCGTCCCGGGGAGCTGTTTTTT CASSLGEGRPGELFF
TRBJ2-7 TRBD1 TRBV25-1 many TGTGCCAGCAGTGGAGGACAGGGTAGTAAGTTTTACTTC CASSGGQGSKFYF
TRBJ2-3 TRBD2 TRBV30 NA TGTGCCTGGAGTCCCGGGAGGATCACAGATACGCAGTATTTT CAWSPGRITDTQYF
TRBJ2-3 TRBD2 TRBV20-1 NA TGCAGTGCTAGAGATATAGCGGGGAGGGGTGGAGATACGCAGTATTTT CSARDIAGRGGDTQYF
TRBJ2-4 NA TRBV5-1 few TGCGCCAGCAGCTGGGCGGCCGGAGCCAAAAACATTCAGTACTTC CASSWAAGAKNIQYF
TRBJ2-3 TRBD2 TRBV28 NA TGTGCCAGTCGGGAGGGGAACACAGATACGCAGTATTTT CASREGNTDTQYF
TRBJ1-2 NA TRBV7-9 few TGTGCCAGCAGCTTGCTCCGGGACGCCGGTCGCTACACCTTC CASSLLRDAGRYTF
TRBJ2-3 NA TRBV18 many TGCGCCAGCAGCCCAACAGGAAGCACAGATACGCAGTATTTT CASSPTGSTDTQYF